The TCR beta chain under discussion was sequenced for a study of blood T cell repertoires in COVID-19. Study summary: Samples taken during acute and convalescent COVID-19 were collected in the United States, Italy and Spain. T cells, B-cell-depleted T cells, or PBMCs provided the cDNA or gDNA that served as material.

Per the study methods: Researchers report that nucleated cell counts were estimated from reference gene primer amplification. Assay: immunoSEQ multiplex PCR; the TCRdb copy retains only in-frame clones and omits some. Clone size and V and J calls were adopted from that table, with D and trimming inferred from the DNA. This sample has 200,000 to 300,000 clones, with roughly 88% found just once. Enrolment of Seattle patients took place during active infection, and they were followed longitudinally. CDR1 SGHTA and CDR2 FQGNSA come from the germline V gene. V trimming: 0 bases; J trimming: 4 bases; junction bases outside the gene matches: 0. The CDR3 runs 14 residues.

The sequencing input was peripheral blood. This TCR derives from a woman aged 80 or older with COVID-19, enrolled during active disease. The V and J genes are TRBV7-2 and TRBJ2-1, with 7 bases that match TRBD2. The CDR3 sequence is CASSLASGYNEQFF. CDR3 nucleotides: TGTGCCAGCAGCTTAGCTAGCGGGTACAATGAGCAGTTCTTC.